The 23 T cell receptor beta chains listed next were all sequenced from one sample in a study of blood T cells in healthy people across ages. A second PCR, run for about 7 to 11 cycles, used a sample-barcoded 5' primer plus a J-beta primer mix. From the 5' RACE reads, TCRdb called clonotypes with MiXCR, one entry per CDR3 protein. The data show roughly 1.5 million distinct CDR3 sequences, 40% to 45% seen once. Sequencing input: blood. Every receptor here comes from a woman in her late teens or twenties in good health.

The rearrangement joins TRBV5-1 to TRBJ1-5, with D maybe TRBD1 (5 bases). V lost 3 bases to trimming and J lost 6 bases, with 16 bases between them. The length of the CDR3 is 15 residues. Germline CDR1 reads SGHRS; CDR2 reads YFSETQ. The CDR3 spells CASSWDGAGGQPQHF. CDR3 DNA sequence: TGCGCCAGCAGCTGGGACGGGGCGGGGGGTCAGCCCCAGCATTTT.

The chain is built from TRBV3-1 and TRBJ2-5; TRBD2 matches 12 bases. This CDR3 is built from 16 residues. V was clipped by 4 bases and J by 5 bases; unmatched bases: 8. Per the germline V gene, CDR1 is LGHDT and CDR2 is YNNKEL (reference sequence). CDR3 loop: CASSLRLAGVVETQYF. The CDR3 DNA is TGTGCCAGCAGCCTCCGACTAGCGGGAGTGGTCGAGACCCAGTACTTC.

This clonotype was detected ten times or more. The rearrangement links TRBV11-2 to TRBJ1-2; the D is unclear. The V gene's germline CDR1 is SGHAT and CDR2 FQNNGV. The CDR3 consists of 15 residues. With 2 bases removed from V and 1 base from J, the gap between germline ends came to 11 bases. The CDR3 DNA follows: TGTGCCAGCAGCTTAAGTGCGGGGAGTAACTATGGCTACACCTTC. As protein: CASSLSAGSNYGYTF.

This clonotype was counted a single time. The chain combines TRBV6-5 with TRBJ1-2; 8 positions match TRBD1. Trimming took 8 bases from V and 5 from J; bases not matched to a gene: 13. Germline V gene data show CDR1 as MNHEY and CDR2 as SVGAGI. The CDR3 extends over 15 amino acids. CDR3 DNA sequence: TGTGCCAGCTACACGCTCGGGCAGGGGGCGTATGGCTACACCTTC. Amino acids: CASYTLGQGAYGYTF.

This clonotype appeared a few times. The chain recombines TRBV28 with TRBJ1-2; a possible D gene is TRBD1 (5 bases). Trimming removed 6 bases at V and 6 bases at J, with 11 bases between. There are 12 residues in the CDR3. Looked up from germline, CDR1 is MDHEN and CDR2 is SYDVKM. DNA of the CDR3: TGTGCCAGCAGAGGACCGGGGGATGGCTACACCTTC. It codes for CASRGPGDGYTF.

In this sample, this clonotype turned up a few times. V gene TRBV5-1 combines with J gene TRBJ2-7, with D unresolved. The CDR3 has 13 residues. Germline CDR1 and CDR2: SGHRS and YFSETQ. Trimming took 4 bases from V and 3 from J, leaving 11 bases between them. CDR3 sequence: CASSEDPGYEQYF. In DNA, the CDR3 is TGCGCCAGCAGCGAGGACCCGGGCTACGAGCAGTACTTC.

This clonotype was seen more than once but under ten times. This sequence joins TRBV6-2 or TRBV6-3 and TRBJ2-7; D not certain. Germline CDR1 is MNHEY and CDR2 is SVGEGT. There are 13 residues in the CDR3. The V end was cut by 2 bases, the J end by 6 bases, with 11 bases between. This CDR3 is CASSYAPAGEQYF. CDR3 coding DNA: TGTGCCAGCAGTTACGCGCCGGCCGGCGAGCAGTACTTC.

The rearrangement uses TRBV7-9 and TRBJ2-1; no clear D. Germline V lookup: CDR1 SEHNR, CDR2 FQNEAQ (reference sequence). The CDR3 has 15 residues. V lost 5 bases and J 5 bases, leaving 16 bases between the germline ends. CDR3 sequence (DNA): TGTGCCAGCAGCCAAGGACCCCCGCTCCACAATGAGCAGTTCTTC. Its protein product is CASSQGPPLHNEQFF.

V usage is TRBV20-1 and J usage is TRBJ2-1; tentatively, D is TRBD2 (5 bases). The V gene lost 3 bases and the J gene lost 4 bases, with 19 bases spanning the gap. This CDR3 contains 16 residues. Germline loops: CDR1 DFQATT, CDR2 SNEGSKA (reference sequence). CDR3 DNA sequence: TGCAGTGCTAGGGGGAGATCAGGCACTCTGTACAATGAGCAGTTCTTC. Protein: CSARGRSGTLYNEQFF.

As for this clonotype: Compared with germline, one end of the junction differs, possibly owing to a read error. In DNA, the CDR3 is TGCGCCAGCAGCTTGGATCCTAGCGGGACTAGCACAGATATGCAGTATTTT. This codes for CASSLDPSGTSTDMQYF. The chain joins TRBV5-1 to TRBJ2-3; 9 bases agree with TRBD2. CDR3 length equals 17 residues. Germline CDR1 SGHRS, CDR2 YFSETQ.

Ten or more counts support this clonotype. The V gene is TRBV29-1, the J gene TRBJ2-3, with 8 bases fitting TRBD2. After removal of 0 bases from V and 3 bases from J, the junction contained 11 bases not matched to a gene. The CDR3 is 17 amino acids. Germline V gene sequence: CDR1 SQVTM, CDR2 ANQGSEA. The CDR3 is CSVEDDAAGGSTDTQYF. The DNA of the CDR3 is TGCAGCGTTGAAGATGACGCGGCGGGAGGTTCGACAGATACGCAGTATTTT.

The J gene is TRBJ1-5, the V gene TRBV7-2; TRBD1 matches at 10 bases. The germline gives CDR1 SGHTA, CDR2 FQGNSA. The CDR3 is made up of 13 amino acids. The junction had 6 bases not matched to a gene; V was cut back by 6 bases and J by 10 bases. The CDR3 loop reads CASSRQGAAPQHF. Written as DNA, the CDR3 is TGTGCCAGCAGTCGACAGGGGGCGGCCCCCCAGCATTTT.

The chain combines TRBV12-3 or TRBV12-4 with TRBJ1-3; D uncertain. The CDR3 consists of 17 residues. The germline V and J ends were trimmed by 6 bases and 7 bases, with 25 bases remaining between them. The CDR3 DNA is TGTGCCAGCAGCCCCCCCGCTCTGTCCCCCCGCGGGAACACCATATATTTT. It codes for CASSPPALSPRGNTIYF.

The table lists this clonotype with a few counts. The chain couples TRBV12-3 or TRBV12-4 to TRBJ1-4, with D unresolved. CDR3 size: 16 residues. V lost 3 bases and J lost 0, with 11 bases in between. DNA for the CDR3: TGTGCCAGCAGTTTTTCGTCGGTGGCAACTAATGAAAAACTGTTTTTT. It is translated as CASSFSSVATNEKLFF.

CDR3 region: CASTIDVGILETQYF. CDR3 coding DNA: TGTGCCAGCACCATCGACGTGGGGATCCTGGAGACCCAGTACTTC. V and J are TRBV6-2 or TRBV6-3 and TRBJ2-5, with D unclear. CDR1 is MNHEY and CDR2 is SVGEGT in the germline V gene. This CDR3 contains 15 residues. The V gene lost 7 bases and the J gene lost 5 bases, with 20 bases spanning the gap.

This chain joins TRBV12-3 or TRBV12-4 and TRBJ1-2, with D unresolved. V lost 0 bases, J lost 9 bases, and 14 bases lay in between. The CDR3 consists of 14 residues. This CDR3 reads CASSLALGSGSYTF. The DNA of the CDR3 is TGTGCCAGCAGTTTAGCGCTAGGGTCGGGGAGCTACACCTTC.

This clonotype turned up a few times. This rearrangement joins TRBV7-9 to TRBJ2-7; TRBD2 matches at 9 bases. The CDR3 covers 18 residues. The V and J ends lost 4 bases and 1 base, in that order; junction bases with no gene match: 14. CDR1 and CDR2 from the germline V gene are SEHNR and FQNEAQ (reference sequence). The CDR3 is CASSSTLLAGDRSYEQYF. CDR3 DNA: TGTGCCAGCAGCTCCACCCTGTTAGCGGGAGATCGGTCCTACGAGCAGTACTTC.

The chain's CDR3 is CASDGISYEQYF. The CDR3 DNA is TGTGCCAGCGACGGTATATCCTACGAGCAGTACTTC. V gene TRBV7-9 combines with J gene TRBJ2-7; unclear D gene. This CDR3 region has 12 residues. Germline loops: CDR1 SEHNR, CDR2 FQNEAQ (reference sequence). Trimming took off 8 bases at V and 1 base at J, with 9 bases between the two ends. Filled out from reference TRBV7-9 and TRBJ2-7, the complete variable domain reads DTGVSQNPRHKITKRGQNVTFRCDPISEHNRLYWYRQTLGQGPEFLTYFQNEAQLEKSRLLSDRFSAERPKGSFSTLEIQRTEQGDSAMYLCASDGISYEQYFGPGTRLTVT.

The CDR3 sequence: CASSYDPSSYNEQFF. DNA of the CDR3: TGTGCCAGCAGCTACGACCCGAGCTCCTACAATGAGCAGTTCTTC. The chain couples TRBV13 to TRBJ2-1; D unclear. The V end was cut by 4 bases, the J end by 0 bases, with 10 bases between. The CDR3 spans 15 residues. Germline V lookup: CDR1 PRHDT, CDR2 FYEKMQ (reference sequence).

The table lists this clonotype with a count of one. The chain has TRBV20-1 and TRBJ1-2; D is uncertain. The length of the CDR3 is 14 residues. CDR1 DFQATT and CDR2 SNEGSKA come from the germline V gene (reference sequence). The V end lost 6 bases, the J end lost 2 bases, and 16 bases lay between the germline ends. The CDR3 reads CSANVRGGNYGYTF. In nucleotides, the CDR3 is TGCAGTGCCAACGTAAGAGGAGGGAACTATGGCTACACCTTC.

The chain carries TRBV4-1 and TRBJ1-2, with D perhaps matching TRBD1 (5 bases). Germline assignment: CDR1 MGHRA and CDR2 YSYEKL. Trimming pared 0 bases from V and 3 bases from J, leaving 11 bases between. The CDR3 consists of 15 residues. CDR3: CASSQEAIRDYGYTF. The CDR3 bases are TGCGCCAGCAGCCAAGAGGCGATCAGGGACTATGGCTACACCTTC.

The chain couples TRBV29-1 to TRBJ2-5; D tentatively fits TRBD1 or TRBD2 (5 bases each). This CDR3 is built from 13 residues. CDR1 is SQVTM, CDR2 ANQGSEA, per germline. V lost 4 bases and J lost 0, with 9 bases in between. The CDR3 nucleotides read TGCAGCGTTGTTGGGACGGACCAAGAGACCCAGTACTTC. Translation gives CSVVGTDQETQYF.

This chain connects TRBV4-2 to TRBJ2-2; 9 bases match TRBD2. This CDR3 has 16 amino acids. The germline CDR1 and CDR2 sequences are LGHNA and YNFKEQ. V trimming: 4 bases; J trimming: 5 bases; junction bases outside the gene matches: 8. CDR3 region: CASSRVAGVDTGELFF. CDR3 coding DNA: TGTGCCAGCAGCCGCGTAGCGGGAGTCGATACCGGGGAGCTGTTTTTT.